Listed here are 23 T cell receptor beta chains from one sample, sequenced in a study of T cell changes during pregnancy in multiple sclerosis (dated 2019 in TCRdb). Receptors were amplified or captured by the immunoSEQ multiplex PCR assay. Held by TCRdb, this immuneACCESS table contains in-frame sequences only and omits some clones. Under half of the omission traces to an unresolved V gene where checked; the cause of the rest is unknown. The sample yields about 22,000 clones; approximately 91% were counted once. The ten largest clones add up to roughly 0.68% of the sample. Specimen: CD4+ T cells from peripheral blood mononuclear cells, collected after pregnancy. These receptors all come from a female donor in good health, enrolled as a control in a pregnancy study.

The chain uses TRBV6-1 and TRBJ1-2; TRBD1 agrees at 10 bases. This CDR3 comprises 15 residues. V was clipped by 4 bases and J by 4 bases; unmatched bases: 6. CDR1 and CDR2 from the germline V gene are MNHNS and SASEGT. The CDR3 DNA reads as TGTGCCAGCAGTGGAGACAGGGGGCGACCCTATGGCTACACCTTC. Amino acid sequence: CASSGDRGRPYGYTF.

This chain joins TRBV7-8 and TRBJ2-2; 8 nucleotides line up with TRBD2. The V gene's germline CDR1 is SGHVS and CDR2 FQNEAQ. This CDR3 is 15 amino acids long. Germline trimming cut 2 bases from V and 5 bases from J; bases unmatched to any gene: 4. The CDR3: CASSLQRGMTGELFF. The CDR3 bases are TGTGCCAGCAGCTTACAGCGGGGGATGACCGGGGAGCTGTTTTTT. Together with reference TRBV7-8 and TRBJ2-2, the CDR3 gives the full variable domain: GAGVSQSPRYKVAKRGQDVALRCDPISGHVSLFWYQQALGQGPEFLTYFQNEAQLDKSGLPSDRFFAERPEGSVSTLKIQRTQQEDSAVYLCASSLQRGMTGELFFGEGSRLTVL.

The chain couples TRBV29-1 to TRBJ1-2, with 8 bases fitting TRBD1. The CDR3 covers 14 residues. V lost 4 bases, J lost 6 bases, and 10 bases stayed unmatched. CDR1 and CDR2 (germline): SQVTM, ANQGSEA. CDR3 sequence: CSVASRDRLNGYTF. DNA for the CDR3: TGCAGCGTTGCTTCGCGGGACAGGCTCAATGGCTACACCTTC. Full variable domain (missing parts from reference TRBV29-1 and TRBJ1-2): SAVISQKPSRDICQRGTSLTIQCQVDSQVTMMFWYRQQPGQSLTLIATANQGSEATYESGFVIDKFPISRPNLTFSTLTVSNMSPEDSSIYLCSVASRDRLNGYTFGSGTRLTVV.

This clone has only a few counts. For the CDR3, the DNA is TGTGCCAGCAGAGGGCGGGGCAGGGAACATGGCTACACCTTC. This codes for CASRGRGREHGYTF. The V gene is TRBV28, the J gene TRBJ1-2; D perhaps matches TRBD1 (5 bases). V was trimmed by 6 bases and J by 6 bases, leaving 17 bases between them. This CDR3 spans 14 amino acids. Per the germline V gene, CDR1 is MDHEN and CDR2 is SYDVKM.

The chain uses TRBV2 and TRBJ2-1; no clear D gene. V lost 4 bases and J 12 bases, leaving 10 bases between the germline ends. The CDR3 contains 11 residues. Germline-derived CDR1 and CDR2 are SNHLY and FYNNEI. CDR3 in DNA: TGTGCCAGCAGTGTGGGCTACGCGCAGTTCTTC. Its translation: CASSVGYAQFF.

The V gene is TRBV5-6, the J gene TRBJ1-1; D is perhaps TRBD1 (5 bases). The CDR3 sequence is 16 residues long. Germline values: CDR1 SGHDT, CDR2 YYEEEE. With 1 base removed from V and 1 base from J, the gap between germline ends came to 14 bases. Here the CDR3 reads CASSLSAGPRNTEAFF. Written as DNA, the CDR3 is TGTGCCAGCAGCTTGTCGGCGGGGCCCAGGAACACTGAAGCTTTCTTT.

The CDR3 DNA reads TGTGCCAGCAGTGGGGCCTTGGGTTCCTACGAGCAGTACTTC. It codes for CASSGALGSYEQYF. V usage is TRBV2 and J usage is TRBJ2-7; D remains ambiguous. In germline, CDR1 is SNHLY, CDR2 FYNNEI. V dropped 4 bases and J dropped 1 base, with 11 bases sitting between them. CDR3 length: 14 residues.

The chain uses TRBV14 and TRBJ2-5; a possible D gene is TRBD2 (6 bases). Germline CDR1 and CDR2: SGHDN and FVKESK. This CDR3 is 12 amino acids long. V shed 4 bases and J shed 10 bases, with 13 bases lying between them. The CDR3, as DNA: TGTGCCAGCAGCCGCCGGGGGACCGGCCAGTACTTC. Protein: CASSRRGTGQYF.

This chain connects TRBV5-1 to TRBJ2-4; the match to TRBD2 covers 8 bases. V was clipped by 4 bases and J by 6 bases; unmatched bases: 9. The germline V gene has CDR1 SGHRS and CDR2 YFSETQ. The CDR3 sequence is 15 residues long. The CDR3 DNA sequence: TGCGCCAGCAGCCTAGAGCCGGGGGGGGGAAACATTCAGTACTTC. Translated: CASSLEPGGGNIQYF.

CDR3 DNA: TGTGCCAGCAGCGGCGGCAGCCTGGACTACGAGCAGTACTTC. The encoded protein is CASSGGSLDYEQYF. This chain joins TRBV9 and TRBJ2-7; D unclear. V was cut by 3 bases and J by 3 bases, with 13 bases left in between. Germline V lookup: CDR1 SGDLS, CDR2 YYNGEE. This CDR3 comprises 14 residues. Filled out from reference TRBV9 and TRBJ2-7, the complete variable domain reads DSGVTQTPKHLITATGQRVTLRCSPRSGDLSVYWYQQSLDQGLQFLIQYYNGEERAKGNILERFSAQQFPDLHSELNLSSLELGDSALYFCASSGGSLDYEQYFGPGTRLTVT.

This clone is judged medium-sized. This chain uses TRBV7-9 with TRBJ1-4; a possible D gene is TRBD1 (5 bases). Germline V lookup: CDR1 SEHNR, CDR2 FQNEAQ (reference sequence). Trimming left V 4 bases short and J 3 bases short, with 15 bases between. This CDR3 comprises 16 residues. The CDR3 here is CASSSLGEAANEKLFF. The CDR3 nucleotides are TGTGCCAGCAGCTCCTTGGGGGAGGCGGCTAATGAAAAACTGTTTTTT. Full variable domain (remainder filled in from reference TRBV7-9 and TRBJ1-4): DTGVSQNPRHKITKRGQNVTFRCDPISEHNRLYWYRQTLGQGPEFLTYFQNEAQLEKSRLLSDRFSAERPKGSFSTLEIQRTEQGDSAMYLCASSSLGEAANEKLFFGSGTQLSVL.

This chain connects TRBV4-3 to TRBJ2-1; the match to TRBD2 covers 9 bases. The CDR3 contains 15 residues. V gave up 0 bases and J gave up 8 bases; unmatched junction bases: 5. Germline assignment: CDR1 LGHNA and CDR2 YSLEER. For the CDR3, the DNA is TGCGCCAGCAGCCAAGAAATTAGCGGGAGCGATGAGCAGTTCTTC. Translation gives CASSQEISGSDEQFF.

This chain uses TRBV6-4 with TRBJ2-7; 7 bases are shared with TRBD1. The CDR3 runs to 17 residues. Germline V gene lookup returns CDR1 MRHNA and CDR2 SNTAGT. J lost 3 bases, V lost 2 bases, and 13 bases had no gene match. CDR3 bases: TGTGCCAGCAGTGACGGGACAGCTCAAAAAAGCGGCTACGAGCAGTACTTC. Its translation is CASSDGTAQKSGYEQYF.

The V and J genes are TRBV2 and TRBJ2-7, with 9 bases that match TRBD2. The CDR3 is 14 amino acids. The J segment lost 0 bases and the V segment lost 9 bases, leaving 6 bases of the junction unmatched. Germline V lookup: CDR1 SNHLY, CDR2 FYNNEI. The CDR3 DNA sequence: TGTGCCAGTCGGAATAGCGGGAGCTCCTACGAGCAGTACTTC. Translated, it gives CASRNSGSSYEQYF.

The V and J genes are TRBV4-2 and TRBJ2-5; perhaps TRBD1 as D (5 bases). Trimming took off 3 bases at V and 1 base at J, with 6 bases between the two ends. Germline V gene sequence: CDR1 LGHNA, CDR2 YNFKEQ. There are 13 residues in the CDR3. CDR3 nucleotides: TGTGCCAGCAGCCAGCAGGGCCAAGAGACCCAGTACTTC. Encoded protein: CASSQQGQETQYF.

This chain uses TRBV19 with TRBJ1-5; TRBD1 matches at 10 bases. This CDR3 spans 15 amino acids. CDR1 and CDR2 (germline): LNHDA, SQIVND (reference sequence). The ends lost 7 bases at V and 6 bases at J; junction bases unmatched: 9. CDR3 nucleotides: TGTGCCAGTAAGGACAGGGGGGGAGTTCTTCAGCCCCAGCATTTT. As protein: CASKDRGGVLQPQHF.

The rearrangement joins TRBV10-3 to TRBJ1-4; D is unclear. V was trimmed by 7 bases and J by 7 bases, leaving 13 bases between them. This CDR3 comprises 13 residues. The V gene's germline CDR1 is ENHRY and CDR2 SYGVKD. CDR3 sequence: CAITAGEGEKLFF. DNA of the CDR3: TGTGCCATCACCGCCGGGGAAGGTGAAAAACTGTTTTTT.

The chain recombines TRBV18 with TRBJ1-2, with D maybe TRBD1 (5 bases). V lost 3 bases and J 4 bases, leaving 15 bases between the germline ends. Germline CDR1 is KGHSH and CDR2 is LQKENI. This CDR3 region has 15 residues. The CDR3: CASSPGGTKGYGYTF. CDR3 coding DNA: TGTGCCAGCTCACCGGGGGGTACAAAGGGCTATGGCTACACCTTC. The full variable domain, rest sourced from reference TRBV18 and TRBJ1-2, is NAGVMQNPRHLVRRRGQEARLRCSPMKGHSHVYWYRQLPEEGLKFMVYLQKENIIDESGMPKERFSAEFPKEGPSILRIQQVVRGDSAAYFCASSPGGTKGYGYTFGSGTRLTVV.

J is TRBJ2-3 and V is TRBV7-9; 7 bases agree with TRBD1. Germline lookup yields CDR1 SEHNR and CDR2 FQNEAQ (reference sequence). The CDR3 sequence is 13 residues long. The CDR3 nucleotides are TGTGCGGACAGGTCCCTATCCACAGATACGCAGTATTTT. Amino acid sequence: CADRSLSTDTQYF.

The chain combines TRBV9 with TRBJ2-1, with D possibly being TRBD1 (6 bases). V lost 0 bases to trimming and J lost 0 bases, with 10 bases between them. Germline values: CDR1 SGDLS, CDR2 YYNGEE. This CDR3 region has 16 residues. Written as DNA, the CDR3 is TGTGCCAGCAGCGTAGGGGCGGACAGCTCCTACAATGAGCAGTTCTTC. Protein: CASSVGADSSYNEQFF.

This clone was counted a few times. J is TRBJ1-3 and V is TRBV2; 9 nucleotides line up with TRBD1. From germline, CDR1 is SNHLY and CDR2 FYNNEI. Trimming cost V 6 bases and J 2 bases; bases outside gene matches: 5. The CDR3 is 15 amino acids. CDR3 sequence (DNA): TGTGCCAGCAGCGTAGGACAGGGGACTGGAAACACCATATATTTT. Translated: CASSVGQGTGNTIYF.

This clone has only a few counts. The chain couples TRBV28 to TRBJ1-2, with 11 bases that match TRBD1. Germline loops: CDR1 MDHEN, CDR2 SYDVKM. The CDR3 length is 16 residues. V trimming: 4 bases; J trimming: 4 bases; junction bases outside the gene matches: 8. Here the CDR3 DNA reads TGTGCCAGCAGTTCTAATCCCGGGACAGGGGGCTATGGCTACACCTTC. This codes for CASSSNPGTGGYGYTF.

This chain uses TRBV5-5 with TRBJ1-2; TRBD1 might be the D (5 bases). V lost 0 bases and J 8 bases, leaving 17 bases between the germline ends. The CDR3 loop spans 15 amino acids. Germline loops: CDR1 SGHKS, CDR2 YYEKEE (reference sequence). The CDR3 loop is CASSLAGLQGRGYTF. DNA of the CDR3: TGTGCCAGCAGCTTGGCGGGCCTCCAGGGTCGAGGCTACACCTTC.